These 7 T cell receptor beta chains share one sample of origin, sequenced in a study of response to subunit inactivated influenza vaccine. TCRdb processed the RT-PCR reads anew with MiXCR; each CDR3 protein has one entry. There are 800,000 to 1,000,000 distinct CDR3 sequences in the sample; 21% occur only once, and 10% to 13% lies in the top ten. The sample here was PBMCs from blood, taken roughly 5 days after vaccination. All receptors derive from a man aged 50-59 years who received an inactivated influenza vaccine.

The chain links TRBV28 to TRBJ1-4, with D possibly matching TRBD1 (5 bases). This CDR3 spans 15 amino acids. Trimming left V 7 bases short and J 8 bases short, with 20 bases between. Germline CDR1 and CDR2: MDHEN and SYDVKM. The CDR3 loop is CASIERGRVWEKLFF. The DNA of the CDR3 is TGTGCCAGCATCGAGAGAGGCAGGGTCTGGGAAAAACTGTTTTTT.

The chain recombines TRBV24-1 with TRBJ2-5; D is uncertain. The V end lost 4 bases, the J end lost 0 bases, and 11 bases lay between the germline ends. Germline V gives CDR1 KGHDR, CDR2 SFDVKD. The CDR3 length is 15 residues. The CDR3 loop is CATSDRTHNQETQYF. Here the CDR3 DNA reads TGTGCCACCAGTGACCGAACACACAACCAAGAGACCCAGTACTTC.

The chain has TRBV12-3 or TRBV12-4 and TRBJ2-5, with 9 positions matching TRBD1. This CDR3 region has 15 residues. Unmatched junction bases numbered 7, after V lost 4 bases and J lost 4 bases. The CDR3 DNA reads as TGTGCCAGCAGTTCCGGGACAGGGCTCCGAGAGACCCAGTACTTC. Its translation is CASSSGTGLRETQYF.

The rearrangement joins TRBV20-1 to TRBJ2-7; the D is unclear. From germline, CDR1 is DFQATT and CDR2 SNEGSKA (reference sequence). Trimming pared 6 bases from V and 6 bases from J, leaving 12 bases between. This CDR3 contains 11 residues. This CDR3 reads CSASLTGEQYF. CDR3 coding DNA: TGCAGTGCAAGTCTGACGGGCGAGCAGTACTTC.

This clonotype came up a few times. The V call is TRBV5-1, the J call TRBJ2-7; D uncertain. V lost 4 bases to trimming and J lost 0 bases, with 8 bases between them. CDR1 and CDR2 from the germline V gene are SGHRS and YFSETQ. The CDR3 contains 13 residues. The CDR3 loop reads CASSLELSYEQYF. The CDR3 DNA reads TGCGCCAGCAGCCTTGAACTCTCCTACGAGCAGTACTTC. The entire variable domain, with the rest obtained from reference TRBV5-1 and TRBJ2-7, is as follows: KAGVTQTPRYLIKTRGQQVTLSCSPISGHRSVSWYQQTPGQGLQFLFEYFSETQRNKGNFPGRFSGRQFSNSRSEMNVSTLELGDSALYLCASSLELSYEQYFGPGTRLTVT.

This clonotype was observed a few times. The gene calls are TRBV6-2 or TRBV6-3 and TRBJ1-5; TRBD1 might be the D (5 bases). The length of the CDR3 is 14 residues. CDR1 and CDR2 (germline): MNHEY, SVGEGT. Trimming removed 6 bases at V and 7 bases at J, with 16 bases between. Written as DNA, the CDR3 is TGTGCCAGCAGCCGGGACTTAGCCGGGCAGCCCCAGCATTTT. It is translated as CASSRDLAGQPQHF.

This clonotype appeared a few times. The CDR3 reads CASLAGNYEQYF. The CDR3 DNA reads TGTGCCAGCTTGGCCGGCAACTACGAGCAGTACTTC. The chain has TRBV28 and TRBJ2-7; D unresolved. V shed 8 bases and J shed 3 bases, with 11 bases lying between them. The CDR3 totals 12 residues. In germline, CDR1 is MDHEN, CDR2 SYDVKM. The whole variable domain, filled in from reference TRBV28 and TRBJ2-7, reads DVKVTQSSRYLVKRTGEKVFLECVQDMDHENMFWYRQDPGLGLRLIYFSYDVKMKEKGDIPEGYSVSREKKERFSLILESASTNQTSMYLCASLAGNYEQYFGPGTRLTVT.